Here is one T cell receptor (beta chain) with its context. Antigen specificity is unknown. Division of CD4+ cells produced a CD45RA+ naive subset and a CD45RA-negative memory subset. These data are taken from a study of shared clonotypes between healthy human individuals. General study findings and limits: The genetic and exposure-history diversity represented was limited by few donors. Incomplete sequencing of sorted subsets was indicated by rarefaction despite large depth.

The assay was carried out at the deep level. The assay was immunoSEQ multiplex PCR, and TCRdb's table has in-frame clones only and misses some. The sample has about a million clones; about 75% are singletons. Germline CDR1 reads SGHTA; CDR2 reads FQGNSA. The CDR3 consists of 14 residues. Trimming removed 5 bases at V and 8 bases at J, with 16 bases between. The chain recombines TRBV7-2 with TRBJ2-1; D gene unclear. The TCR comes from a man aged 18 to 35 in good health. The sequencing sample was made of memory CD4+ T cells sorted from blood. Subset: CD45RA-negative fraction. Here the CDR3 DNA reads TGTGCCAGCAGCCCGACGCGGAGTGGGCATGAGCAGTTCTTC. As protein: CASSPTRSGHEQFF.